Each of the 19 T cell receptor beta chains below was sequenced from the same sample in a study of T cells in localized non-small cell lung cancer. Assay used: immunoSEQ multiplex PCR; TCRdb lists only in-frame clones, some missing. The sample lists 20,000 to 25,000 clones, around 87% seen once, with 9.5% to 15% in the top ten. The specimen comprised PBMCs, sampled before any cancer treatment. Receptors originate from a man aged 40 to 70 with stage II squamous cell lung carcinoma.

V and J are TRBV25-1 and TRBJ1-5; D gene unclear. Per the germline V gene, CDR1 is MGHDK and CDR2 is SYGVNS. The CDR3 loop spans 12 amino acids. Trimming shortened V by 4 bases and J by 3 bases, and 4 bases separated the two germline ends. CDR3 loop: CASSVLNQPQHF. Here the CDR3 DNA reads TGTGCCAGCAGTGTCCTCAATCAGCCCCAGCATTTT.

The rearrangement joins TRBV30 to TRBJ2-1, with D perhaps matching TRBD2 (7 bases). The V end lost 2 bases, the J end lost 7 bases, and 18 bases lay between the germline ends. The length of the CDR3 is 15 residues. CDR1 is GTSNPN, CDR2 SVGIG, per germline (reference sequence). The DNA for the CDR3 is TGTGCCTGGAGTACGTGGGGGGGGGCCTTGAATGAGCAGTTCTTC. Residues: CAWSTWGGALNEQFF.

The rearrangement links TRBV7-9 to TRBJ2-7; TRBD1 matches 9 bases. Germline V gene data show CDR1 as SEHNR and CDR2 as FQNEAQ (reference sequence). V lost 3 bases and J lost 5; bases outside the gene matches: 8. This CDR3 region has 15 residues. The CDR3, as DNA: TGTGCCAGCAGCTTCTCTTCCGGGACAGGGAACGAGCAGTACTTC. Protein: CASSFSSGTGNEQYF.

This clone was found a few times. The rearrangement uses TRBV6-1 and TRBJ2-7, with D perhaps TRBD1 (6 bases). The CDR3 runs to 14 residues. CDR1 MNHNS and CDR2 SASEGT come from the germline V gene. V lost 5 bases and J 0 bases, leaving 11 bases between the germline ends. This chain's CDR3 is CASSPDRVSYEQYF. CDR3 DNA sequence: TGTGCCAGCAGTCCGGACAGAGTCTCCTACGAGCAGTACTTC.

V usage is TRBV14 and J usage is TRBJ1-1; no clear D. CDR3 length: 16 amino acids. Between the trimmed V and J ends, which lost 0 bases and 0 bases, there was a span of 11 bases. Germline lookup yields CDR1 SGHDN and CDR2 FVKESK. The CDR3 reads CASSQDKGNLNTEAFF. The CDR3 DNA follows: TGTGCCAGCAGCCAAGATAAAGGAAACTTGAACACTGAAGCTTTCTTT.

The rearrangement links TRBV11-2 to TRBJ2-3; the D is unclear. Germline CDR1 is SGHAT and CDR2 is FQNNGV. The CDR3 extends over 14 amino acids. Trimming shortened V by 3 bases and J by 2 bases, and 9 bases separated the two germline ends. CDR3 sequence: CASSFGETTDTQYF. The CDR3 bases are TGTGCCAGCAGCTTTGGGGAAACCACAGATACGCAGTATTTT. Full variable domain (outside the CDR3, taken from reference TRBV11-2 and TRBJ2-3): EAGVAQSPRYKIIEKRQSVAFWCNPISGHATLYWYQQILGQGPKLLIQFQNNGVVDDSQLPKDRFSAERLKGVDSTLKIQPAKLEDSAVYLCASSFGETTDTQYFGPGTRLTVL.

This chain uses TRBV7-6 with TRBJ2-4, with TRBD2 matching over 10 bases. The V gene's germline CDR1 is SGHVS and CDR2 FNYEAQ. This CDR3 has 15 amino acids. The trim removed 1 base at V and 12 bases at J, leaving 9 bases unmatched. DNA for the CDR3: TGTGCCAGCAGCTTAGACCCAGCGGGGGGGGGCCATCAGTACTTC. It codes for CASSLDPAGGGHQYF.

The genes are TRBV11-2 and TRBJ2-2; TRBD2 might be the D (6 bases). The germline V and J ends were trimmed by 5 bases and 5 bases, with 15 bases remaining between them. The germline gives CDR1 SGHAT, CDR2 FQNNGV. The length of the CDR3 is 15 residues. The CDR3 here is CASSPRAGGTGELFF. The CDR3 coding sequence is TGTGCCAGCAGCCCGCGGGCTGGGGGGACCGGGGAGCTGTTTTTT.

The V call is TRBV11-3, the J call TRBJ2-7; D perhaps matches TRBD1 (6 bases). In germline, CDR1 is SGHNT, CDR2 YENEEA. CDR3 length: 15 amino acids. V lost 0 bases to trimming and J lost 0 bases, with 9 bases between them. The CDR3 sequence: CASSLEGAFSYEQYF. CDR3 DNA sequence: TGTGCCAGCAGCTTAGAGGGGGCGTTCTCCTACGAGCAGTACTTC.

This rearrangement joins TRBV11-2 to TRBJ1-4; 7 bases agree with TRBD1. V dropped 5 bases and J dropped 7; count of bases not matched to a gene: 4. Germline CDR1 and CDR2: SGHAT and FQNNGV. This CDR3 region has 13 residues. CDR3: CASSLDRVEKLFF. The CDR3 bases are TGTGCCAGCAGCCTCGACAGGGTTGAAAAACTGTTTTTT.

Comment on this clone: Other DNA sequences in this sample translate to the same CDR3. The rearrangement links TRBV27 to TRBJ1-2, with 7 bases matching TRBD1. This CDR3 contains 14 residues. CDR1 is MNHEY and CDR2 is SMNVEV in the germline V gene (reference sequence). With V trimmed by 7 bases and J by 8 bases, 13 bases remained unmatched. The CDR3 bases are TGTGCCAGCACCAACCCCAGGGGGATCGGCGGCTACACCTTC. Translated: CASTNPRGIGGYTF.

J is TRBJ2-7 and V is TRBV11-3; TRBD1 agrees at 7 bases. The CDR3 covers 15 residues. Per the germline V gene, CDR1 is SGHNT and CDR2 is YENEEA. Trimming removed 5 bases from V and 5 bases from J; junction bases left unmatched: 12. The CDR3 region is CASSADRAMVNEQYF. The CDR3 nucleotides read TGTGCCAGCAGCGCTGACAGGGCAATGGTGAACGAGCAGTACTTC.

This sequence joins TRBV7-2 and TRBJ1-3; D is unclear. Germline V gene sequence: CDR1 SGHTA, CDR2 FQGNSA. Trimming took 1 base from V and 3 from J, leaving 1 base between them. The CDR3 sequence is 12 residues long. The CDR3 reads CASSLVGNTIYF. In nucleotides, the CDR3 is TGTGCCAGCAGCTTAGTTGGAAACACCATATATTTT.

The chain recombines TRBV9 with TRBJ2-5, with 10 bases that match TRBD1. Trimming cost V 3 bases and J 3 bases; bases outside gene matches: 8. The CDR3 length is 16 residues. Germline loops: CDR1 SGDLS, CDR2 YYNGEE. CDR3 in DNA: TGTGCCAGCAGCGGACCCCGGGACAGGGGTGAAGAGACCCAGTACTTC. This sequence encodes CASSGPRDRGEETQYF.

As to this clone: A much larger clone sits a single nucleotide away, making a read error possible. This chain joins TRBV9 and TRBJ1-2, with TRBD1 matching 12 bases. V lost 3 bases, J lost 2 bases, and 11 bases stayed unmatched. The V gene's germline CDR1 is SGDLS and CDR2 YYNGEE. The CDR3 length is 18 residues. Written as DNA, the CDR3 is TGTGCCAGCAGCGGGGGGGATGGGACAGGGGGCCCAAACTATGGCTACACCTTC. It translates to CASSGGDGTGGPNYGYTF.

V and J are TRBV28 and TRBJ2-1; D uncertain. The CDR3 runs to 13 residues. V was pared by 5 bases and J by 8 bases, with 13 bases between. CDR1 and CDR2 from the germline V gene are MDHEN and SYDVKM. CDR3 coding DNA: TGTGCCAGCAGTCGTTCCGCGCGAGATGAGCAGTTCTTC. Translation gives CASSRSARDEQFF.

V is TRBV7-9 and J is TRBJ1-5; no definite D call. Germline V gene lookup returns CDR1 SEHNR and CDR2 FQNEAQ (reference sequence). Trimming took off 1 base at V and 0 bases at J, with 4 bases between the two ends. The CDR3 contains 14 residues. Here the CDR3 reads CASSLDGSNQPQHF. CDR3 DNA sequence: TGTGCCAGCAGCTTAGATGGTAGCAATCAGCCCCAGCATTTT.

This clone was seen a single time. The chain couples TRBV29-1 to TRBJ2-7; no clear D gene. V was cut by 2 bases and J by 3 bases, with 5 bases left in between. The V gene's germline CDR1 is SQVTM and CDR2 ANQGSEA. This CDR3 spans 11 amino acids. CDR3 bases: TGCAGCGTTGAAATTGACTACGAGCAGTACTTC. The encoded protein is CSVEIDYEQYF.

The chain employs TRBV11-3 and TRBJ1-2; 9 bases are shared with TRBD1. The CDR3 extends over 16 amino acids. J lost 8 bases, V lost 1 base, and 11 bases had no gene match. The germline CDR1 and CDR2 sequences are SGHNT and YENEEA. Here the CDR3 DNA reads TGTGCCAGCAGCTTAGTCTGGGACAGGGAAGTGTGGGGCTACACCTTC. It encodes CASSLVWDREVWGYTF.